The 8 T cell receptor beta chains below all came from one sample that was sequenced in a study of shared clonotypes between healthy human individuals. Assay used: immunoSEQ multiplex PCR; TCRdb lists only in-frame clones, some missing. The data hold roughly 1,600,000 clones, with roughly 98.5% observed a single time. Sequencing used naive CD4+ T cells sorted from blood. Specified subset: CD45RA+ positively selected. The source of these receptors is a man in his thirties or forties in good health.

Points on this clone: The CDR3 ends on some other residue instead of the conserved phenylalanine or tryptophan, so this is likely a read error. The DNA is omitted, as the CDR3 cannot be located on it reliably, and the CDR3 follows TCRdb's listing. V usage is TRBV28 and J usage is TRBJ2-7; TRBD1 reflects the table's D call only, with no check against the DNA. CDR1 is MDHEN, CDR2 SYDVKM, per germline. The CDR3 is made up of 13 amino acids, end residues included. CDR3 in amino acids: CASSPGTGGLLVP.

The V and J genes are TRBV30 and TRBJ2-7; 8 bases align to TRBD2. Looked up from germline, CDR1 is GTSNPN and CDR2 is SVGIG (reference sequence). The J segment lost 1 base and the V segment lost 5 bases, leaving 16 bases of the junction unmatched. This CDR3 is built from 17 residues. CDR3 sequence (DNA): TGTGCCTGGCTCCGCCTTCTGGCGGGAGGCCATTCCTACGAGCAGTACTTC. It specifies CAWLRLLAGGHSYEQYF.

The chain links TRBV18 to TRBJ1-1, with D unresolved. V was pared by 10 bases and J by 2 bases, with 14 bases between. From germline, CDR1 is KGHSH and CDR2 LQKENI. The CDR3 runs 13 residues. The CDR3 DNA is TGTGCCACTACTGCTAAGGGAAACACTGAAGCTTTCTTT. Translating gives CATTAKGNTEAFF.

This rearrangement joins TRBV28 to TRBJ1-5; D unclear. The V end lost 3 bases, the J end lost 2 bases, and 17 bases lay between the germline ends. Germline-derived CDR1 and CDR2 are MDHEN and SYDVKM. The CDR3 is 17 residues long. In nucleotides, the CDR3 is TGTGCCAGCAGTTTTTCCGGATGGCCGGTTGGCAATCAGCCCCAGCATTTT. It is translated as CASSFSGWPVGNQPQHF.

The rearrangement joins TRBV25-1 to TRBJ2-1; D remains unclear. The CDR3 is 14 amino acids. Germline-derived CDR1 and CDR2 are MGHDK and SYGVNS. Trimming stripped 1 base from V and 4 bases from J, with 8 bases between. Here the CDR3 reads CASSESVPYNEQFF. CDR3 coding DNA: TGTGCCAGCAGTGAATCGGTCCCGTACAATGAGCAGTTCTTC.

The chain is built from TRBV11-3 and TRBJ2-7; 7 nucleotides line up with TRBD1. This CDR3 has 14 amino acids. Per germline, CDR1 SGHNT and CDR2 YENEEA. The V and J ends lost 3 bases and 3 bases, in that order; junction bases with no gene match: 5. CDR3: CASSFDREHYEQYF. DNA for the CDR3: TGTGCCAGCAGCTTCGACAGGGAACACTACGAGCAGTACTTC.

CDR3 loop: CASSGKQTGSLTEAFF. CDR3 DNA sequence: TGTGCCAGCAGCGGGAAACAAACAGGCTCCCTCACTGAAGCTTTCTTT. The rearrangement links TRBV5-4 to TRBJ1-1, with D maybe TRBD1 (5 bases). The CDR3 has 16 residues. CDR1 is SGHNT, CDR2 YYREEE, per germline (reference sequence). The germline V and J ends were trimmed by 4 bases and 4 bases, with 20 bases remaining between them.

The genes are TRBV28 and TRBJ2-1; the match to TRBD1 covers 9 bases. Germline assignment: CDR1 MDHEN and CDR2 SYDVKM. The CDR3 is 13 amino acids. With 6 bases clipped from V and 8 bases from J, the junction kept 5 bases outside the gene matches. CDR3: CASSGDRVHEQFF. CDR3 DNA: TGTGCCAGCAGCGGGGACAGGGTTCATGAGCAGTTCTTC.